This TCR beta chain was found in a study of cytotoxic CD8 clonotypes in ibrutinib-treated CLL. CDR1 is SNHLY and CDR2 is FYNNEI in the germline V gene. The CDR3 contains 14 residues. The V gene lost 6 bases and the J gene lost 3 bases, with 14 bases spanning the gap. Here immunoSEQ multiplex PCR was the method, and the copy in TCRdb shows in-frame clones only, minus some. The sample consists of around 40,000 clones, approximately 70% of them appearing once. Whole-study results and caveats: Pretreatment clonality was elevated relative to age-matched healthy donors and paralleled circulating CD8+ T-cell counts.

In the case of this clone: Its cognate antigen is unknown.

This chain joins TRBV2 and TRBJ1-1; maybe TRBD1 (6 bases). The source was PBMCs, collected at disease progression, from a patient treated with ibrutinib. This receptor was identified in a human donor with chronic lymphocytic leukemia. CDR3 in amino acids: CASSLRGGDTEAFF. For the CDR3, the DNA is TGTGCCAGCAGCCTCAGGGGTGGGGACACTGAAGCTTTCTTT.